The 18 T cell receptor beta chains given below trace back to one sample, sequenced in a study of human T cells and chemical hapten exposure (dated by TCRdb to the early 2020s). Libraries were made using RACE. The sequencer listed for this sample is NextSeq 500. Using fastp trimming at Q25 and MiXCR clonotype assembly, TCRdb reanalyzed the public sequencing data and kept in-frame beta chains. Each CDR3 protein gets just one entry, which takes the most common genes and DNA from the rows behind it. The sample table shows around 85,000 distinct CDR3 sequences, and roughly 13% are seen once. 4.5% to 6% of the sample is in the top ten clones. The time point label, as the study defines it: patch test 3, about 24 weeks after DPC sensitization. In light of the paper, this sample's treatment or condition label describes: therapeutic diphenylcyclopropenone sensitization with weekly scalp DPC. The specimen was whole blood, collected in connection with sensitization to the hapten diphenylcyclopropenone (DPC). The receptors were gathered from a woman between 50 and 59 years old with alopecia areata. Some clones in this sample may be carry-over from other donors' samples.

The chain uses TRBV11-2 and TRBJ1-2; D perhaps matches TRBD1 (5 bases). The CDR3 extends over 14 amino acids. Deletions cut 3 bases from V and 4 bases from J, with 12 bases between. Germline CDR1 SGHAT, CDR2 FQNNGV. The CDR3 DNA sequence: TGTGCCAGCAGCTTTCTGGGGACCACCTATGGCTACACCTTC. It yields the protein CASSFLGTTYGYTF.

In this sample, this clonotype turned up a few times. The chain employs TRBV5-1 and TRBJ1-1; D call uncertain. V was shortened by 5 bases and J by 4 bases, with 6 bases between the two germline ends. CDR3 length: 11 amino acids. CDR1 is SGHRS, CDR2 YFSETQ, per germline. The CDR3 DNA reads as TGCGCCAGCAGGGCATCCACTGAAGCTTTCTTT. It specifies CASRASTEAFF.

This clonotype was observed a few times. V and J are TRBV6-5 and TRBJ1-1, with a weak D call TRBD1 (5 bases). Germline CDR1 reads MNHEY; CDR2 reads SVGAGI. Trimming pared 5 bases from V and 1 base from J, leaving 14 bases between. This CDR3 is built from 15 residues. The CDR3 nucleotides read TGTGCCAGCAGTCCCCCCCTTCAGGGGAACACTGAAGCTTTCTTT. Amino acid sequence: CASSPPLQGNTEAFF.

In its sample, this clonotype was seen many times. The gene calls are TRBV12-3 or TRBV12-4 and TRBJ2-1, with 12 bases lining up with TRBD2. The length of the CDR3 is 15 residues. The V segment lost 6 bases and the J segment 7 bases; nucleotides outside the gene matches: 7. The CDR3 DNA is TGTGCCAGCAGCACCGGGACTAGCGGGCGGAATGAGCAGTTCTTC. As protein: CASSTGTSGRNEQFF.

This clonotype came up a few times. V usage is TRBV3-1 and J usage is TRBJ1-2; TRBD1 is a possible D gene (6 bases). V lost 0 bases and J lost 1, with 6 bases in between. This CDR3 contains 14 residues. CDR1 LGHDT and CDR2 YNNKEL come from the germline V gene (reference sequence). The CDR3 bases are TGTGCCAGCAGCCAAGAGGGACATAACTATGGCTACACCTTC. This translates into CASSQEGHNYGYTF.

The CDR3 loop reads CSASKGDSTDTQYF. CDR3 nucleotide sequence: TGCAGTGCTAGCAAGGGGGATAGCACAGATACGCAGTATTTT. The rearrangement joins TRBV20-1 to TRBJ2-3; tentatively, D is TRBD1 (6 bases). The germline V gene has CDR1 DFQATT and CDR2 SNEGSKA (reference sequence). The germline V and J ends were trimmed by 3 bases and 0 bases, with 10 bases remaining between them. CDR3 length equals 14 residues.

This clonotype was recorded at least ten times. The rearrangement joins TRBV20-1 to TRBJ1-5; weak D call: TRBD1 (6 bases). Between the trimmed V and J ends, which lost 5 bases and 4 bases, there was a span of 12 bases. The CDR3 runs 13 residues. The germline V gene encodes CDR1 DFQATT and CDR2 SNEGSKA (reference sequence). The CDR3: CSARTDPNQPQHF. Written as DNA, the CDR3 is TGCAGTGCTCGGACAGACCCTAATCAGCCCCAGCATTTT.

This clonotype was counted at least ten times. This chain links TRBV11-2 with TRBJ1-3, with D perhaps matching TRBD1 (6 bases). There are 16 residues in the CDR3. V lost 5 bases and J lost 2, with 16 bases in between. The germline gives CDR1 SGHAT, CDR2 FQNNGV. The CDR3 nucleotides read TGTGCCAGCAGCCCACGAGGGGGGAACCCTGGAAACACCATATATTTT. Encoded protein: CASSPRGGNPGNTIYF.

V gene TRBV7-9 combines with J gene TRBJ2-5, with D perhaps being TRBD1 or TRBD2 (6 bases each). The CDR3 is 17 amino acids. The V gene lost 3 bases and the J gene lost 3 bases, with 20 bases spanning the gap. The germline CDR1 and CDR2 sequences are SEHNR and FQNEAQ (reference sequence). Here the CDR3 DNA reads TGTGCCAGCAGCTTTCGGGGGCCCAATGTAAACGAAGAGACCCAGTACTTC. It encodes CASSFRGPNVNEETQYF.

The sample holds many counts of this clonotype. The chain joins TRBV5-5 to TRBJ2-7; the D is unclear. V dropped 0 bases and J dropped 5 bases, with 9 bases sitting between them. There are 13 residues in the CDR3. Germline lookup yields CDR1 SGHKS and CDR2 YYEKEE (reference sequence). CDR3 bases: TGTGCCAGCAGCTTGGGGTTTTCGGACGAGCAGTACTTC. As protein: CASSLGFSDEQYF.

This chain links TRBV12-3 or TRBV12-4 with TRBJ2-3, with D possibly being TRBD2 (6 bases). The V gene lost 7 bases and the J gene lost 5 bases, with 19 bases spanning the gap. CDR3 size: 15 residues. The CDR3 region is CASILYGGAVDTQYF. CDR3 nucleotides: TGTGCCAGCATCCTATACGGGGGAGCGGTAGATACGCAGTATTTT.

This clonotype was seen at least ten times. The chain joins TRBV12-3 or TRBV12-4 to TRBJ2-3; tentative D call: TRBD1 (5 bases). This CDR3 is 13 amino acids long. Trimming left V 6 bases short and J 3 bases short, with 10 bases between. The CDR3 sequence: CASRADSTDTQYF. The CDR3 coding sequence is TGTGCCAGCAGGGCCGACAGTACAGATACGCAGTATTTT.

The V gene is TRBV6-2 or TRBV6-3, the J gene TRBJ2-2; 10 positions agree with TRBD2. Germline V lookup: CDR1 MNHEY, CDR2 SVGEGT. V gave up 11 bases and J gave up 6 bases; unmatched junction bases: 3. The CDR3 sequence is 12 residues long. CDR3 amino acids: CAGTSGAGELFF. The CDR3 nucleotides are TGTGCCGGAACTAGCGGGGCCGGGGAGCTGTTTTTT.

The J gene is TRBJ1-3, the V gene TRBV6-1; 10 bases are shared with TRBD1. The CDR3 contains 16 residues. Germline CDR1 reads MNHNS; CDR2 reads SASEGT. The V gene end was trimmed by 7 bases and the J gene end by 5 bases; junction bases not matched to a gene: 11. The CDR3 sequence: CASNRQGASERNTIYF. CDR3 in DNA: TGTGCCAGCAACCGACAGGGGGCTTCTGAGAGAAACACCATATATTTT.

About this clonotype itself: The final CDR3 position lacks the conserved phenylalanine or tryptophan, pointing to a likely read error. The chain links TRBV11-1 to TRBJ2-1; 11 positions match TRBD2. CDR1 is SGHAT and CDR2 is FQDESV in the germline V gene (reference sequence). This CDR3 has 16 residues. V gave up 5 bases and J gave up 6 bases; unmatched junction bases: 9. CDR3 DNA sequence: TGTGCCAGCAGCCCGAGGACTAGCGGGTGGGGCAATGAGCAGTTCGTC. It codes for CASSPRTSGWGNEQFV.

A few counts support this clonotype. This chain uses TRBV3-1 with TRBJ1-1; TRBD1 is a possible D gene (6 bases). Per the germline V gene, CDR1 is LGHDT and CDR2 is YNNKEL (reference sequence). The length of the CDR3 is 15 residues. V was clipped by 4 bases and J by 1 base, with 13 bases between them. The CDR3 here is CASSPSGQRNTEAFF. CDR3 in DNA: TGTGCCAGCAGCCCGTCAGGACAGAGGAACACTGAAGCTTTCTTT.

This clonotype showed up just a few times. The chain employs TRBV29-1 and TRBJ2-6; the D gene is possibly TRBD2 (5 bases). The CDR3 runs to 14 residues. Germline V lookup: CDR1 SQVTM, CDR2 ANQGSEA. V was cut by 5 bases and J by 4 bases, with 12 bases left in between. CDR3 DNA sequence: TGCAGCGTTCTGGGGTCGGGAGGGGCCAACGTCCTGACTTTC. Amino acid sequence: CSVLGSGGANVLTF.

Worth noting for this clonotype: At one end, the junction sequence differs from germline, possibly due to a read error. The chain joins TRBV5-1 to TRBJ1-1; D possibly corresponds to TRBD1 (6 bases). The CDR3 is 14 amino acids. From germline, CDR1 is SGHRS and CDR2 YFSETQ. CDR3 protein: CASRLGGRNTEAFF. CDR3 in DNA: TGCGCCAGCAGGTTGGGGGGCCGGAACACTGAAGCTTTCTTT.